The 11 T cell receptor beta chains given below trace back to one sample, sequenced in a study of cytomegalovirus exposure and HLA in healthy donors. Primers for the PCR totalled 60 Vbeta and 13 Jbeta. TCRdb's copy holds only in-frame clones and misses some; the assay was immunoSEQ multiplex PCR. Seen here are roughly 100,000 clones, approximately 82% observed once, and the top ten hold more than 3%. The sample comprised PBMCs. The receptor set was obtained from a female donor in good health and CMV-seropositive.

The chain links TRBV5-1 to TRBJ1-1; perhaps TRBD1 as D (6 bases). Germline values: CDR1 SGHRS, CDR2 YFSETQ. V dropped 3 bases and J dropped 1 base, with 13 bases sitting between them. The CDR3 covers 15 residues. The CDR3 DNA reads as TGCGCCAGCAGCTCTGGTGGGGGCCGGAACACTGAAGCTTTCTTT. The encoded protein is CASSSGGGRNTEAFF. Full variable domain (remainder filled in from reference TRBV5-1 and TRBJ1-1): KAGVTQTPRYLIKTRGQQVTLSCSPISGHRSVSWYQQTPGQGLQFLFEYFSETQRNKGNFPGRFSGRQFSNSRSEMNVSTLELGDSALYLCASSSGGGRNTEAFFGQGTRLTVV.

The chain employs TRBV5-1 and TRBJ2-1; 7 nucleotides align to TRBD2. Germline CDR1 and CDR2: SGHRS and YFSETQ. This CDR3 is built from 15 residues. With V trimmed by 0 bases and J by 0 bases, 0 bases remained unmatched. The CDR3 DNA sequence: TGCGCCAGCAGCTTGGGCGGGGGCTCCTACAATGAGCAGTTCTTC. Translating it yields CASSLGGGSYNEQFF. The whole variable domain, remainder taken from reference TRBV5-1 and TRBJ2-1, is KAGVTQTPRYLIKTRGQQVTLSCSPISGHRSVSWYQQTPGQGLQFLFEYFSETQRNKGNFPGRFSGRQFSNSRSEMNVSTLELGDSALYLCASSLGGGSYNEQFFGPGTRLTVL.

V is TRBV30 and J is TRBJ2-1; TRBD2 aligns across 7 bases. V shed 2 bases and J 7 bases; nucleotides not matched to a gene: 8. The germline V gene has CDR1 GTSNPN and CDR2 SVGIG (reference sequence). The CDR3 contains 14 residues. This CDR3 is CAWSPRTRRNEQFF. CDR3 DNA: TGTGCCTGGAGTCCGAGGACTAGGAGGAATGAGCAGTTCTTC.

The V and J genes are TRBV2 and TRBJ1-6, with TRBD1 matching over 7 bases. V lost 6 bases and J lost 1; bases outside the gene matches: 9. Per germline, CDR1 SNHLY and CDR2 FYNNEI. This CDR3 is built from 17 residues. CDR3 in DNA: TGTGCCAGCAGCCAAAGAGAGGGGGCTTCCTATAATTCACCCCTCCACTTT. This sequence encodes CASSQREGASYNSPLHF.

The V and J genes are TRBV6-1 and TRBJ1-1; tentatively, D is TRBD1 (6 bases). The CDR3 is 19 amino acids. Between the trimmed V and J ends, which lost 2 bases and 5 bases, there was a span of 27 bases. Germline values: CDR1 MNHNS, CDR2 SASEGT. Here the CDR3 DNA reads TGTGCCAGCAGTGAAAAACCGAAAACCTGGGGGGGGACAAGTACTGAAGCTTTCTTT. This gives the protein CASSEKPKTWGGTSTEAFF.

V gene TRBV10-3 combines with J gene TRBJ1-2, with a tentative D call TRBD1 (6 bases). The CDR3 is 17 residues long. The V gene's germline CDR1 is ENHRY and CDR2 SYGVKD. The germline V and J ends were trimmed by 6 bases and 2 bases, with 22 bases remaining between them. CDR3 sequence: CAIRKWTETVANYGYTF. The CDR3 DNA is TGTGCCATCAGAAAATGGACAGAGACCGTTGCCAACTATGGCTACACCTTC.

The V gene is TRBV10-3, the J gene TRBJ1-6, with TRBD1 as a possible D gene (5 bases). The ends were cut back, 4 bases at V and 9 bases at J, with 10 bases in the middle. Looked up from germline, CDR1 is ENHRY and CDR2 is SYGVKD. CDR3 length equals 13 residues. For the CDR3, the DNA is TGTGCCATCAGTGGTTCGGGGGGTTCACCCCTCCACTTT. This codes for CAISGSGGSPLHF.

On this clone: Compared with germline, one end of the junction differs, possibly owing to a read error. Other nucleotide sequences in the sample specify the same CDR3. The genes are TRBV30 and TRBJ2-7; D may be TRBD2 (6 bases). The CDR3 runs to 16 residues. The germline CDR1 and CDR2 sequences are GTSNPN and SVGIG (reference sequence). Written as DNA, the CDR3 is TGCGCCTGGAGTGTACTTTCAAGCGGGTCCTCCTACGAGCAGTACTTC. Its protein product is CAWSVLSSGSSYEQYF.

The J gene is TRBJ1-1, the V gene TRBV7-6; 8 nucleotides match TRBD1. In germline, CDR1 is SGHVS, CDR2 FNYEAQ. V lost 4 bases to trimming and J lost 1 base; unmatched junction nucleotides: 14. This CDR3 has 18 residues. The CDR3 sequence: CASSSDRGATPENTEAFF. DNA of the CDR3: TGTGCCAGCAGCTCCGACAGGGGAGCCACTCCGGAGAACACTGAAGCTTTCTTT. The full variable domain, with the rest looked up from reference TRBV7-6 and TRBJ1-1, is GAGVSQSPRYKVTKRGQDVALRCDPISGHVSLYWYRQALGQGPEFLTYFNYEAQQDKSGLPNDRFSAERPEGSISTLTIQRTEQRDSAMYRCASSSDRGATPENTEAFFGQGTRLTVV.

V is TRBV6-1 and J is TRBJ1-1; no clear D gene. Germline lookup yields CDR1 MNHNS and CDR2 SASEGT. The CDR3 runs 12 residues. V shed 4 bases and J shed 7 bases, with 10 bases lying between them. This CDR3 reads CASSGQLIEAFF. CDR3 bases: TGTGCCAGCAGTGGACAATTGATTGAAGCTTTCTTT.

The chain employs TRBV5-6 and TRBJ2-5; TRBD2 aligns across 7 bases. Germline loops: CDR1 SGHDT, CDR2 YYEEEE. The CDR3 is 17 residues long. J gave up 1 base and V 0 bases, and 9 bases lay outside the gene matches. In nucleotides, the CDR3 is TGTGCCAGCAGCTTGGGTCTAGCGGAGTACCTCCAAGAGACCCAGTACTTC. It codes for CASSLGLAEYLQETQYF. Full variable domain (missing parts from reference TRBV5-6 and TRBJ2-5): DAGVTQSPTHLIKTRGQQVTLRCSPKSGHDTVSWYQQALGQGPQFIFQYYEEEERQRGNFPDRFSGHQFPNYSSELNVNALLLGDSALYLCASSLGLAEYLQETQYFGPGTRLLVL.